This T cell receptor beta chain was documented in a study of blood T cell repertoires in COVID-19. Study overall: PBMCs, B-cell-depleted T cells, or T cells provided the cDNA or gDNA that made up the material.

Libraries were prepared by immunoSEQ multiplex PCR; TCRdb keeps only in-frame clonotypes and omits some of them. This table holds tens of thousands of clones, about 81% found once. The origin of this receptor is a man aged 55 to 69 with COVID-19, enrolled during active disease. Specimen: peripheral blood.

CDR3 DNA sequence: TGTGCCAGCAGGTTCGGGGACAGGGCCCCTTTGGAGCAGTTCTTC. This gives the protein CASRFGDRAPLEQFF. The chain links TRBV6-5 to TRBJ2-1; 9 bases match TRBD1. V lost 6 bases to trimming and J lost 10 bases; unmatched junction nucleotides: 13. This CDR3 has 15 residues. The V gene's germline CDR1 is MNHEY and CDR2 SVGAGI.